These 3 T cell receptor beta chains share one sample of origin, sequenced in a study of cytomegalovirus exposure and HLA in healthy donors. The primer mix had 60 Vbeta and 13 Jbeta primers. Sequenced by immunoSEQ multiplex PCR; TCRdb stores in-frame clones only, minus some. The data hold around 200,000 clones, with approximately 80% observed a single time. Source material: PBMCs. The receptors were gathered from a girl aged 2 to 9 in good health and CMV-seropositive.

This chain joins TRBV2 and TRBJ1-2; D is undetermined. The germline gives CDR1 SNHLY, CDR2 FYNNEI. The V end lost 8 bases, the J end lost 6 bases, and 19 bases lay between the germline ends. This CDR3 has 14 amino acids. This CDR3 reads CASPSDLSGHGYTF. The DNA of the CDR3 is TGTGCCAGCCCCTCGGATCTCTCTGGGCATGGCTACACCTTC. Complete variable domain (other parts from reference TRBV2 and TRBJ1-2): EPEVTQTPSHQVTQMGQEVILRCVPISNHLYFYWYRQILGQKVEFLVSFYNNEISEKSEIFDDQFSVERPDGSNFTLKIRSTKLEDSAMYFCASPSDLSGHGYTFGSGTRLTVV.

V gene TRBV6-1 combines with J gene TRBJ2-3; no reliable D call. V shed 6 bases and J shed 4 bases, with 8 bases lying between them. The CDR3 is made up of 12 amino acids. CDR1 is MNHNS, CDR2 SASEGT, per germline. The CDR3 loop is CASSRPPDTQYF. Here the CDR3 DNA reads TGTGCCAGCAGCAGGCCCCCAGATACGCAGTATTTT.

This chain uses TRBV6-1 with TRBJ2-1, with D uncertain. Trimming removed 2 bases from V and 0 bases from J, with 11 bases in between. The CDR3 sequence is 16 residues long. Germline assignment: CDR1 MNHNS and CDR2 SASEGT. The chain's CDR3 is CASSEQTWSSYNEQFF. The CDR3 DNA sequence: TGTGCCAGCAGTGAACAGACGTGGAGCTCCTACAATGAGCAGTTCTTC.